This T cell receptor (beta chain) was profiled in a study of blood T cell repertoires in COVID-19. At the level of the study: The origin of the acute and convalescent COVID-19 samples was the United States, Italy and Spain. Sources were T cells, B-cell-depleted T cells, or PBMCs; the material itself was cDNA or gDNA.

The CDR3 runs 14 residues. V lost 8 bases and J 6 bases, leaving 20 bases between the germline ends. Germline assignment: CDR1 MDHEN and CDR2 SYDVKM. In the authors' workflow: Counts of nucleated cells, estimated from reference gene primer amplification, were obtained. The method was immunoSEQ multiplex PCR; TCRdb's version includes in-frame clones alone and lacks a portion of them. From that table come the V and J calls and clone size; the DNA was used to work out D and trimming. This repertoire shows 25,000 to 35,000 clones, around four fifths found once; its top ten account for 7% to 8.5%. Input material: peripheral blood. The chain carries TRBV28 and TRBJ2-7; D may be TRBD2 (5 bases). The receptor comes from a woman in her sixties or seventies with active or convalescent COVID-19. The CDR3 nucleotides are TGTGCCAGCGGGGTAACGGGGTTCCGAGGCGAGCAGTACTTC. Its translation: CASGVTGFRGEQYF.